This T cell receptor beta chain was retrieved from a study of T cells in women clearing cervical HPV infection listed by TCRdb under 2018. Notes on the research overall: Cases were about 25 women with histologically confirmed HPV16-related CIN3 or worse, including a couple of invasive cancers. The controls were some 23 women whose single incident HPV16 infection cleared within 12 months with no development of precancer or cancer. Blood from cases was drawn at the visit where the lesion was first identified, while blood from controls was drawn once the infection was no longer detected. For cases, a median interval of roughly 150 days, with an interquartile range of about 90 to 210 days, was observed between lesion detection and blood sampling. Because only a few women had HLA typing data, the possibility that HLA type acted as a confounder could not be ruled out. This exploratory proof-of-principle case-control study, nested within the Guanacaste HPV Natural History Study in Costa Rica, compared TCR repertoires among women with different cervical HPV16 outcomes. Cases and controls were matched on age within five years and on year of sample collection. Cases had a median age of around 32 years and controls had a median age of about 41, with no significant differences in baseline characteristics. In the parent cohort, roughly 10,000 women aged 18 or older were enrolled in Guanacaste, Costa Rica, during about 1993 to 1994 and were followed for roughly 7 years. As quality controls, five blinded duplicates were added to each group, bringing the total to roughly 60 samples made up of roughly 50 participants and approximately 10 replicates. The paper as a whole reports these results and caveats: The cross-sectional design could not show whether associations preceded infection or resulted from it; effector/memory subsets and HPV-specific T cells were not isolated. Lower TRBV6-7 relative abundance was observed in cases than in controls (0.11% versus 0.16%; Bonferroni P = 0.0008). Cases were distinguished from controls with an estimated AUC of approximately 0.83 by random forest classifiers combining richness and V gene abundances. CIN3+ cases had significantly higher TCR repertoire richness than controls across sequencing depths, but evenness did not differ between the groups. Because T-cell numbers per sample were unknown, differences in richness could reflect varying T-cell content rather than repertoire biology.

Every participant had a single incident cervical HPV16 infection, and prevalent HPV16 infections were excluded. Cervical HPV DNA was detected by MY09/MY11 PCR and genotyped by dot-blot hybridization. Roughly 15 mL of heparinized blood was centrifuged, after which the buffy coat was aliquoted, frozen at -30 degrees C, and then stored at -80 degrees C. QIAGEN kits were used to extract genomic DNA from the buffy coat specimens. Using the immunoSEQ assay, multiplex PCR amplified TCR beta CDR3 regions from an average of approximately 1,300 ng of genomic DNA per sample. Primer bias was corrected in the assay by using a complete synthetic TCR repertoire to establish an amplification baseline. Amplicons were sequenced on the Illumina platform. From the authors' description of their analysis: Sequence errors were corrected by clustering with frequency ratios and a modified nearest-neighbor algorithm, and the sequences were then analyzed in the immunoSEQ Analyzer using IMGT gene definitions. At each rarefaction depth, TCR richness and evenness were averaged over 20 rarefaction repeats, and samples with fewer sequences than the depth were excluded. Relative abundances of V, D and J genes were compared between groups using Wilcoxon rank sum tests, with FDR correction applied. For the blinded duplicates, the intraclass correlation was 95% to 96% for TCR richness and averaged around 76% across roughly 69 gene segments. The table comes from immuneACCESS by way of TCRdb, which keeps in-frame sequences with V and J called. Part of the clones is missing from these tables; in studies checked, under half for an unresolved V gene and the rest for unknown reasons. The DNA was the basis for D and trimming; V, J and clone size are from that table. The table held for this sample gives 35,000 to 50,000 clones. The top ten clones comprise 7.6% of the sample.

The CDR3 runs 15 residues from the cysteine to the phenylalanine. The DNA has 36 bases, all within the CDR3, and is read from base 1. From the germline V gene, CDR1 is SGHRS and CDR2 is YFSETQ. Relative to germline, V is missing 1 base and J is missing 6 bases, with 5 bases of the junction outside any gene match. About this clone itself: Its antigen is currently not known. The read falls 3 residues short of the CDR3 end, and the missing part is taken from the germline J gene.

The rearrangement combines TRBV5-1 with TRBJ2-3, with 10 middle bases fitting TRBD2. The sequenced sample consisted of blood buffy coat. The clonotype was recovered from a woman aged 18 to 75 with a cervical HPV16 infection that either progressed to CIN3+ or cleared (not recorded which). CDR3 protein: CASSLPLAGADTQYF. The DNA read from the CDR3 is TGCGCCAGCAGCTTGCCCCTAGCGGGAGCTGATACG. Reference TRBV5-1 and TRBJ2-3 proteins supply the regions before and after the CDR3; the full variable domain is: KAGVTQTPRYLIKTRGQQVTLSCSPISGHRSVSWYQQTPGQGLQFLFEYFSETQRNKGNFPGRFSGRQFSNSRSEMNVSTLELGDSALYLCASSLPLAGADTQYFGPGTRLTVL.